This entry lists 32 T cell receptor beta chains sequenced from one sample in a study of blood T cell repertoires in COVID-19. TCRdb's copy holds only in-frame clones and misses some; the assay was immunoSEQ multiplex PCR. Here the sample spans about 300,000 clones, approximately 83% being singletons. Sequencing was done on a sample of peripheral blood. The receptors stem from a woman aged 50 to 65 who had recovered from COVID-19.

The chain joins TRBV19 to TRBJ1-2; unclear D gene. Germline-derived CDR1 and CDR2 are LNHDA and SQIVND (reference sequence). The germline V and J ends were trimmed by 5 bases and 4 bases, with 20 bases remaining between them. This CDR3 has 16 residues. The CDR3 sequence: CASSLRGVSQGYGYTF. DNA of the CDR3: TGTGCCAGTAGTTTGCGCGGAGTCTCTCAAGGCTATGGCTACACCTTC.

The gene calls are TRBV5-1 and TRBJ2-3; tentative D call: TRBD2 (5 bases). Germline V gene lookup returns CDR1 SGHRS and CDR2 YFSETQ. V lost 4 bases to trimming and J lost 0 bases, with 9 bases between them. The CDR3 has 14 residues. The CDR3 bases are TGCGCCAGCAGCCCTCAGCGGAGCACAGATACGCAGTATTTT. Translating it yields CASSPQRSTDTQYF.

The gene calls are TRBV28 and TRBJ1-2; D ambiguous. This CDR3 is 11 amino acids long. The V end was cut by 6 bases, the J end by 4 bases, with 6 bases between. CDR1 is MDHEN, CDR2 SYDVKM, per germline. For the CDR3, the DNA is TGTGCCAGCAGCACACCCTATGGCTACACCTTC. Its translation is CASSTPYGYTF.

This chain connects TRBV2 to TRBJ1-1; D may be TRBD1 (5 bases). This CDR3 is 13 amino acids long. In germline, CDR1 is SNHLY, CDR2 FYNNEI. Trimming removed 6 bases at V and 1 base at J, with 9 bases between. The CDR3 protein is CASREQENTEAFF. CDR3 nucleotides: TGTGCCAGCAGGGAACAGGAGAACACTGAAGCTTTCTTT.

The chain combines TRBV14 with TRBJ2-5; the match to TRBD2 covers 9 bases. The CDR3 runs 14 residues. Per the germline V gene, CDR1 is SGHDN and CDR2 is FVKESK. Trimming cost V 4 bases and J 5 bases; bases outside gene matches: 5. The CDR3 region has the DNA TGTGCCAGCAGCCGTAGCGGGGGCCCGGAGACCCAGTACTTC. The encoded protein is CASSRSGGPETQYF.

The gene calls are TRBV24-1 and TRBJ2-7; 10 bases match TRBD1. From germline, CDR1 is KGHDR and CDR2 SFDVKD. Trimming took 10 bases from V and 1 from J; bases not matched to a gene: 3. This CDR3 is 13 amino acids long. The CDR3 coding sequence is TGTGCCACAGGGGGACAGGGGTCCTACGAGCAGTACTTC. Its translation: CATGGQGSYEQYF.

Remarks on this clone: Germline is not matched at one junction end, which may reflect a read error. This chain links TRBV9 with TRBJ1-3, with 10 bases fitting TRBD1. The CDR3 contains 17 residues. The V gene's germline CDR1 is SGDLS and CDR2 YYNGEE. The CDR3, as DNA: TGTACCAGCAGCCCGACAGGGGGCCCCAGCTCTGGAAACACCATATATTTT. Protein product: CTSSPTGGPSSGNTIYF.

This clone was observed a few times. The chain combines TRBV6-2 or TRBV6-3 with TRBJ2-7; TRBD2 agrees at 8 bases. The CDR3 totals 18 residues. Germline values: CDR1 MNHEY, CDR2 SVGEGT. Unmatched junction bases numbered 13, after V lost 0 bases and J lost 3 bases. In DNA form, the CDR3 reads TGTGCCAGCAGTTACTCGAGACGGACGGGGGGGGAGGTCTACGAGCAGTACTTC. This sequence encodes CASSYSRRTGGEVYEQYF.

A note on this clone: At one of its ends the junction is not consistent with the germline gene, which may arise from a read error. The chain recombines TRBV2 with TRBJ2-7; TRBD2 might be the D (5 bases). The germline V gene encodes CDR1 SNHLY and CDR2 FYNNEI. The CDR3 totals 13 residues. The CDR3 DNA reads TGTGCCAGCAACGGGGTTTCGGGGTACGCGCAGTACTTC. It specifies CASNGVSGYAQYF.

This chain connects TRBV2 to TRBJ2-2; D is uncertain. V shed 6 bases and J shed 4 bases, with 9 bases lying between them. CDR3 length: 13 residues. Germline V gene sequence: CDR1 SNHLY, CDR2 FYNNEI. CDR3 DNA: TGTGCCAGCAGGGTACAAGTCACCGGGGAGCTGTTTTTT. It translates to CASRVQVTGELFF. Looking up the rest from reference TRBV2 and TRBJ2-2 gives the full variable domain: EPEVTQTPSHQVTQMGQEVILRCVPISNHLYFYWYRQILGQKVEFLVSFYNNEISEKSEIFDDQFSVERPDGSNFTLKIRSTKLEDSAMYFCASRVQVTGELFFGEGSRLTVL.

The chain joins TRBV2 to TRBJ2-7; TRBD2 aligns across 8 bases. With V trimmed by 6 bases and J by 0 bases, 7 bases remained unmatched. Germline V gene lookup returns CDR1 SNHLY and CDR2 FYNNEI. This CDR3 is built from 15 residues. This chain's CDR3 is CASSSGTSASYEQYF. CDR3 nucleotides: TGTGCCAGCAGCTCCGGGACTAGTGCCTCCTACGAGCAGTACTTC.

This sequence joins TRBV6-5 and TRBJ2-7, with 8 bases aligning to TRBD2. Germline trimming cut 6 bases from V and 4 bases from J; bases unmatched to any gene: 8. The CDR3 spans 14 residues. Germline V lookup: CDR1 MNHEY, CDR2 SVGAGI. The CDR3 region is CASRTGTSGYEQYF. The DNA of the CDR3 is TGTGCCAGCAGGACCGGGACTAGTGGGTACGAGCAGTACTTC.

The rearrangement joins TRBV7-8 to TRBJ2-7, with D possibly matching TRBD1 (5 bases). The length of the CDR3 is 13 residues. CDR1 and CDR2 from the germline V gene are SGHVS and FQNEAQ. Deletions cut 4 bases from V and 2 bases from J, with 9 bases between. As DNA, the CDR3 is TGTGCCAGCAGCTCAACAGGTACCTACGAGCAGTACTTC. This codes for CASSSTGTYEQYF.

The chain links TRBV9 to TRBJ2-5; 10 bases agree with TRBD2. CDR3 length: 15 residues. The V gene end was trimmed by 4 bases and the J gene end by 5 bases; junction bases not matched to a gene: 8. The V gene's germline CDR1 is SGDLS and CDR2 YYNGEE. The CDR3 sequence: CASSTQRGGWETQYF. In DNA form, the CDR3 reads TGTGCCAGCAGCACACAGCGGGGGGGCTGGGAGACCCAGTACTTC.

This chain links TRBV28 with TRBJ1-4; 8 bases are a match to TRBD1. CDR3 length: 12 residues. Germline-derived CDR1 and CDR2 are MDHEN and SYDVKM. Trimming cost V 2 bases and J 10 bases; bases outside gene matches: 0. CDR3 sequence (DNA): TGTGCCAGCAGTTTACAGGGGGCAAAACTGTTTTTT. This gives the protein CASSLQGAKLFF.

The V and J genes are TRBV6-6 and TRBJ1-4, with a possible D match to TRBD1 (5 bases). Germline V CDR1 and CDR2: MNHNY, SVGAGI (reference sequence). The V end was cut by 6 bases, the J end by 7 bases, with 15 bases between. The CDR3 runs 14 residues. In nucleotides, the CDR3 is TGTGCCAGCAGGATAACAGGCCTGGCTGAAAAACTGTTTTTT. This encodes CASRITGLAEKLFF.

This clone came up a few times. V is TRBV7-9 and J is TRBJ1-5; no clear D gene. Germline CDR1 reads SEHNR; CDR2 reads FQNEAQ (reference sequence). The germline V and J ends were trimmed by 3 bases and 5 bases, with 5 bases remaining between them. The CDR3 has 12 residues. The CDR3 region is CASSFNDQPQHF. The CDR3 coding sequence is TGTGCCAGCAGCTTTAATGATCAGCCCCAGCATTTT. The full variable domain, rest sourced from reference TRBV7-9 and TRBJ1-5, is DTGVSQNPRHKITKRGQNVTFRCDPISEHNRLYWYRQTLGQGPEFLTYFQNEAQLEKSRLLSDRFSAERPKGSFSTLEIQRTEQGDSAMYLCASSFNDQPQHFGDGTRLSIL.

This chain joins TRBV19 and TRBJ1-2; perhaps TRBD1 as D (6 bases). This CDR3 region has 16 residues. Germline CDR1 reads LNHDA; CDR2 reads SQIVND (reference sequence). V was cut by 5 bases and J by 3 bases, with 19 bases left in between. The CDR3 nucleotides are TGTGCCAGTAGTGATCGAACCAGGGGCCGGGACTATGGCTACACCTTC. Amino acids: CASSDRTRGRDYGYTF.

The DNA of the CDR3 is TGTGCCAGTAGTATTATAACGGGGAACACTGAAGCTTTCTTT. It specifies CASSIITGNTEAFF. The chain is built from TRBV19 and TRBJ1-1; no firm D call. Trimming stripped 3 bases from V and 1 base from J, with 9 bases between. The CDR3 runs to 14 residues. CDR1 and CDR2 from the germline V gene are LNHDA and SQIVND (reference sequence).

V gene TRBV7-7 combines with J gene TRBJ2-5; D uncertain. CDR1 is SSHAT, CDR2 FNYEAQ, per germline (reference sequence). Trimming removed 5 bases at V and 4 bases at J, with 11 bases between. The CDR3 loop spans 13 amino acids. The CDR3: CASSPIPLETQYF. CDR3 in DNA: TGTGCCAGCAGCCCCATACCACTAGAGACCCAGTACTTC.

This chain uses TRBV28 with TRBJ2-2; TRBD2 aligns across 8 bases. Germline assignment: CDR1 MDHEN and CDR2 SYDVKM. CDR3 length: 17 residues. V was pared by 3 bases and J by 4 bases, with 10 bases of the junction left unmatched. For the CDR3, the DNA is TGTGCCAGCAGTTTCCCGGGAGGGCGCATGAGCACCGGGGAGCTGTTTTTT. Protein product: CASSFPGGRMSTGELFF.

This rearrangement joins TRBV4-3 to TRBJ1-2; 8 bases align to TRBD1. Germline assignment: CDR1 LGHNA and CDR2 YSLEER. The CDR3 has 15 amino acids. Germline trimming cut 4 bases from V and 8 bases from J; bases unmatched to any gene: 12. The DNA of the CDR3 is TGCGCCAGCAGCCGAGGACAGGGTTGGGGAGAAGGCTACACCTTC. Translation gives CASSRGQGWGEGYTF.

The chain uses TRBV30 and TRBJ1-1, with D possibly being TRBD1 (5 bases). CDR3 size: 13 residues. The germline CDR1 and CDR2 sequences are GTSNPN and SVGIG (reference sequence). The V and J ends lost 4 bases and 1 base respectively, with 10 bases between them. This CDR3 is CAWNTQGNTEAFF. The CDR3, as DNA: TGTGCCTGGAACACCCAGGGGAACACTGAAGCTTTCTTT. The full variable domain, completed using reference TRBV30 and TRBJ1-1, is SQTIHQWPATLVQPVGSPLSLECTVEGTSNPNLYWYRQAAGRGLQLLFYSVGIGQISSEVPQNLSASRPQDRQFILSSKKLLLSDSGFYLCAWNTQGNTEAFFGQGTRLTVV.

The rearrangement links TRBV5-1 to TRBJ2-3, with 9 bases identical to TRBD1. CDR1 is SGHRS and CDR2 is YFSETQ in the germline V gene. This CDR3 region has 18 residues. V shed 4 bases and J 0 bases; nucleotides not matched to a gene: 12. The CDR3 nucleotides read TGCGCCAGCAGCGGCGGAGCAAAGACAGGGGGTAGCACAGATACGCAGTATTTT. This encodes CASSGGAKTGGSTDTQYF.

The chain links TRBV7-2 to TRBJ2-6; D is perhaps TRBD2 (6 bases). V was shortened by 4 bases and J by 3 bases, with 19 bases between the two germline ends. In germline, CDR1 is SGHTA, CDR2 FQGNSA. The CDR3 covers 18 residues. CDR3 residues: CASSYRLGIGIGANVLTF. CDR3 sequence (DNA): TGTGCCAGCAGCTACCGACTAGGGATCGGTATTGGGGCCAACGTCCTGACTTTC.

V gene TRBV4-2 combines with J gene TRBJ1-2, with 7 bases that match TRBD1. V was pared by 3 bases and J by 5 bases, with 6 bases of the junction left unmatched. CDR3 length: 14 amino acids. Per the germline V gene, CDR1 is LGHNA and CDR2 is YNFKEQ. The CDR3 loop is CASSQQGEGYGYTF. The CDR3 DNA reads as TGTGCCAGCAGCCAGCAGGGGGAAGGGTATGGCTACACCTTC.

This sequence joins TRBV5-4 and TRBJ2-5, with TRBD1 matching over 9 bases. V gave up 1 base and J gave up 4 bases; unmatched junction bases: 8. CDR3 length equals 16 residues. The V gene's germline CDR1 is SGHNT and CDR2 YYREEE (reference sequence). This chain's CDR3 is CASSLPGQGLGETQYF. The CDR3 nucleotides are TGTGCCAGCAGCTTGCCGGGACAGGGCCTGGGAGAGACCCAGTACTTC.

The chain links TRBV30 to TRBJ1-6, with unresolved D. CDR3 size: 14 residues. From germline, CDR1 is GTSNPN and CDR2 SVGIG (reference sequence). Trimming took off 6 bases at V and 6 bases at J, with 15 bases between the two ends. CDR3 sequence reads: CACTTTAPNSPLHF. The DNA for the CDR3 is TGTGCCTGCACAACCACCGCTCCTAATTCACCCCTCCACTTT.

The chain couples TRBV2 to TRBJ2-5; D remains unclear. Trimming pared 5 bases from V and 2 bases from J, leaving 12 bases between. Germline-derived CDR1 and CDR2 are SNHLY and FYNNEI. The CDR3 sequence is 14 residues long. The CDR3 nucleotides are TGTGCCAGCAGTAGTGGCTTTATTCAAGAGACCCAGTACTTC. It translates to CASSSGFIQETQYF. The variable domain in full, completed from reference TRBV2 and TRBJ2-5, reads EPEVTQTPSHQVTQMGQEVILRCVPISNHLYFYWYRQILGQKVEFLVSFYNNEISEKSEIFDDQFSVERPDGSNFTLKIRSTKLEDSAMYFCASSSGFIQETQYFGPGTRLLVL.

The V gene is TRBV7-2, the J gene TRBJ2-2; 8 bases fit TRBD2. Per the germline V gene, CDR1 is SGHTA and CDR2 is FQGNSA. The CDR3 spans 16 residues. V shed 5 bases, J shed 5 bases, and the junction held 10 bases outside the gene matches. The CDR3 sequence is CASSPPGGLGTGELFF. DNA for the CDR3: TGTGCCAGCAGCCCGCCGGGGGGGCTCGGAACCGGGGAGCTGTTTTTT.

In nucleotides, the CDR3 is TGTGCCAGTTCGCGTAGCACAGATACGCAGTATTTT. This sequence encodes CASSRSTDTQYF. V and J are TRBV2 and TRBJ2-3; no clear D. CDR1 and CDR2 (germline): SNHLY, FYNNEI. V dropped 9 bases and J dropped 0 bases, with 7 bases sitting between them. There are 12 residues in the CDR3.

The chain recombines TRBV6-6 with TRBJ2-7; TRBD2 matches at 15 bases. The ends lost 7 bases at V and 6 bases at J; junction bases unmatched: 7. CDR3 length equals 15 residues. Germline V gives CDR1 MNHNY, CDR2 SVGAGI (reference sequence). In DNA, the CDR3 is TGTGCCAGCACCGAATCGGGACTAGCGGGAGGCGAGCAGTACTTC. It codes for CASTESGLAGGEQYF.